The rows below give T cell receptor beta chains drawn from one sample of a study of identical twins. MiXCR, run by TCRdb on the 5' RACE reads, gives a single entry per CDR3 protein. Counted here are hundreds of thousands of distinct CDR3 sequences, roughly an eighth occurring once; the ten biggest clones make up 1.5% to 2%. Another study also made use of these data, one on yellow fever vaccine responses in identical twins.

The material sequenced was PBMCs. These receptors were taken from a woman younger than 30 in good health. The CDR3 runs from the conserved cysteine through the conserved F or W. The D gene is left open where the match is weak. The listing skips clone size in some rows; elsewhere it reads once, few, many or a size class.

d_call clone_size j_call v_call cdr3_nt cdr3_aa
- few TRBJ2-5 TRBV24-1 TGTGCCACCTCCGACGGAGGGGAAGAGACCCAGTACTTC CATSDGGEETQYF
- many TRBJ1-1 TRBV20-1 TGCAGTGCTAGAGTGGCAGGGCAAGACACTGAAGCTTTCTTT CSARVAGQDTEAFF
TRBD2 few TRBJ2-5 TRBV4-1 TGCGCCAGCAGCCTAAGGCGGGGGGTGGAGACCCAGTACTTC CASSLRRGVETQYF
- few TRBJ2-1 TRBV5-1 TGCGCCAGCAGCTTGCCCCAACAGGGATATGAGCAGTTCTTC CASSLPQQGYEQFF
- - TRBJ1-5 TRBV11-3 TGTGCCAGCAGCTCCAGATCCCCGGGGGCCAATCAGCCCCAGCATTTT CASSSRSPGANQPQHF
- - TRBJ1-1 TRBV29-1 TGCAGCGTTGAAGCAGGGGTGGGGAGCACTGAAGCTTTCTTT CSVEAGVGSTEAFF
TRBD2 many TRBJ2-1 TRBV7-2 TGTGCCAGCAGCTTATCATCGGCGGGGGGGGACAATGAGCAGTTCTTC CASSLSSAGGDNEQFF
- many TRBJ2-5 TRBV2 TGTGCCAGCAGCGCGCCGGGAATGGCCCAGTACTTC CASSAPGMAQYF
TRBD1 few TRBJ1-1 TRBV29-1 TGCAGCGTTGAAGGCTCAGGGGGCGTCAACACTGAAGCTTTCTTT CSVEGSGGVNTEAFF
TRBD2 - TRBJ2-2 TRBV20-1 TGCAGTGTGCGGCGGGGGGGCTTCACCGGGGAGCTGTTTTTT CSVRRGGFTGELFF
TRBD2 - TRBJ2-1 TRBV3-1 TGTGCCAGCAGCCGACAGGGACTAGCGGGCCTCAATGAGCAGTTCTTC CASSRQGLAGLNEQFF
- few TRBJ2-2 TRBV9 TGTGCCAGCAGCGTAGGCGGAGGGGTCACCGGGGAGCTGTTTTTT CASSVGGGVTGELFF
- few TRBJ2-5 TRBV12-3/TRBV12-4 TGTGCCAGCAGCCGGCCCGACAGGAATCAAGAGACCCAGTACTTC CASSRPDRNQETQYF
- many TRBJ1-5 TRBV15 TGTGCCACCAGCTCCCGGGACACAAATCAGCCCCAGCATTTT CATSSRDTNQPQHF
- few TRBJ1-4 TRBV29-1 TGCAGCGTTCTCCCGGGTCCGAAGGAAGAAAAACTGTTTTTT CSVLPGPKEEKLFF
- - TRBJ1-2 TRBV28 TGTGCCAGCACCCCGGTGGGGGTTGGCTACACCTTC CASTPVGVGYTF
TRBD2 - TRBJ2-1 TRBV20-1 TGCAGTGCTAGTTTAAGCGGGAGCCTCAATGAGCAGTTCTTC CSASLSGSLNEQFF
- - TRBJ1-2 TRBV29-1 TGCAGCGTTCTTGGGTCATTCAACTATGGCTACACCTTC CSVLGSFNYGYTF
TRBD2 few TRBJ2-1 TRBV4-2 TGTGCCAGCAGCCAGACTAGCGGGAGCCGGAATGAGCAGTTCTTC CASSQTSGSRNEQFF
- - TRBJ1-3 TRBV28 TGTGCCAGCAGTTTATACCACAGGTCTAGTCCTACTGGAAACACCATATATTTT CASSLYHRSSPTGNTIYF
- - TRBJ2-2 TRBV12-3/TRBV12-4 TGTGCCAGCAGCCACACTTACCCCACCGGGGAGCTGTTTTTT CASSHTYPTGELFF
TRBD1 - TRBJ2-3 TRBV28 TGTGCCAGCAGTCGGGACAGGGCAGTCACAGATACGCAGTATTTT CASSRDRAVTDTQYF
TRBD1 - TRBJ2-6 TRBV24-1 TGTGCCACCAGTGATAAAAGGACAGGGGACCTCTCTGGGGCCAACGTCCTGACTTTC CATSDKRTGDLSGANVLTF
TRBD1 few TRBJ1-1 TRBV5-1 TGCGCCAGCAGCATATCAACAGGGGACACTGAAGCTTTCTTT CASSISTGDTEAFF
- once TRBJ2-2 TRBV5-1 TGCGCCAGCAGCTACCCAATGGGGCGACGGGACACCGGGGAGCTGATTTTT CASSYPMGRRDTGELIF
TRBD1 - TRBJ2-6 TRBV10-3 TGTGCCATCACTGGAGGACAGGGTGACTCTGGGGCCAACGTCCTGACTTTC CAITGGQGDSGANVLTF
- - TRBJ1-1 TRBV5-1 TGCGCCAGCAGCCTCGACATGGAAGCTTTCTTT CASSLDMEAFF
TRBD2 - TRBJ2-1 TRBV3-1 TGTGCCAGCAGCCAAGCCCTATATGCGGGAGAGCGCTCCTACAATGAGCAGTTCTTC CASSQALYAGERSYNEQFF